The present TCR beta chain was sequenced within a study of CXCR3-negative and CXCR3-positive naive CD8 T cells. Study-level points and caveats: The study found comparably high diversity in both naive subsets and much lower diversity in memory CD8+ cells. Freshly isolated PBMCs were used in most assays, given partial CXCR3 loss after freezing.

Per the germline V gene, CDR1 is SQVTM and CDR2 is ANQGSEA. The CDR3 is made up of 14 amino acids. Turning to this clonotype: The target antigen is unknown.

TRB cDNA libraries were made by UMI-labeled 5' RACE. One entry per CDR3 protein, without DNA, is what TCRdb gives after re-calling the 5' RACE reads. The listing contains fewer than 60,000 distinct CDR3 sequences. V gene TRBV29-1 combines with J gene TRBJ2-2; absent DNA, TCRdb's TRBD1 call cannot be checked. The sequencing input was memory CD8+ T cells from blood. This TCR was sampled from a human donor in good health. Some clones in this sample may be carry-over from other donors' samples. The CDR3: CSVELYRVPGELFF.